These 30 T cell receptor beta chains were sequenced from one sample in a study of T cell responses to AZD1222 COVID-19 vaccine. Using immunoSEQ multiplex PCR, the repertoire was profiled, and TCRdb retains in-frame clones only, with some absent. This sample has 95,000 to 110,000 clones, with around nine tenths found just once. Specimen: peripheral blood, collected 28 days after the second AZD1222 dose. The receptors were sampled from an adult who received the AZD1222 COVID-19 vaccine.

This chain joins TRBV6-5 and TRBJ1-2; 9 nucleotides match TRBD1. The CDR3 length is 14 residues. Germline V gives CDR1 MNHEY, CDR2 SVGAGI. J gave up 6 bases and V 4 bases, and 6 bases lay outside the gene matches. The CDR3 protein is CASSWGQGTDGYTF. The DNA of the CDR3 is TGTGCCAGCAGTTGGGGACAGGGAACGGATGGCTACACCTTC.

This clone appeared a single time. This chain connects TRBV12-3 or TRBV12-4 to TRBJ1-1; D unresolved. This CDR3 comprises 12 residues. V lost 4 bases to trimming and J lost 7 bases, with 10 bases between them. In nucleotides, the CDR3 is TGTGCCAGCAGTTCCCGAACTGGTGAAGCTTTCTTT. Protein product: CASSSRTGEAFF.

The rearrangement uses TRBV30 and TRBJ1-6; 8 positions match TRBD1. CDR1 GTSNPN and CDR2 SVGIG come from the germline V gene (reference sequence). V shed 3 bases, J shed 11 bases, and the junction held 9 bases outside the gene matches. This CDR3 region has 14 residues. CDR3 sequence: CAWRRSGGDTPLHF. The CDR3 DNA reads TGTGCCTGGAGGAGGTCAGGGGGCGATACACCCCTCCACTTT.

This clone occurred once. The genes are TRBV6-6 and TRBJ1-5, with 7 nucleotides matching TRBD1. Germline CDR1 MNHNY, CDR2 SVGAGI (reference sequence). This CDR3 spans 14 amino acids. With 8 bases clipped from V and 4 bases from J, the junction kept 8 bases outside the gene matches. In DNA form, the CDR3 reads TGTGCCAGCCGTCAGGGGGAGGAGAATCAGCCCCAGCATTTT. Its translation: CASRQGEENQPQHF.

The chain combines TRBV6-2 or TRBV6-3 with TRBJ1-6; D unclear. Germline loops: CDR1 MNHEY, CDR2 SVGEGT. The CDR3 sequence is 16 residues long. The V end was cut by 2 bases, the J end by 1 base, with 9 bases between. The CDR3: CASSYGKGSYNSPLHF. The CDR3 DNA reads TGTGCCAGCAGTTACGGGAAGGGATCCTATAATTCACCCCTCCACTTT.

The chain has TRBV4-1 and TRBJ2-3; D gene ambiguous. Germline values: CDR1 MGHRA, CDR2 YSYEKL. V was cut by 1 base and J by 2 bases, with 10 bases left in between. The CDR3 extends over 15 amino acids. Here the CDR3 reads CASSQGQLDTDTQYF. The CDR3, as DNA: TGCGCCAGCAGCCAAGGGCAGCTGGACACAGATACGCAGTATTTT.

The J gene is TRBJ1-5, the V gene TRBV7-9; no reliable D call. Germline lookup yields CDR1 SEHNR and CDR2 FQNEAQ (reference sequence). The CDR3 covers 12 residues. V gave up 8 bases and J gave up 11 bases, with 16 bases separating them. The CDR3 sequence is CASSFGGESQHF. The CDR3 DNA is TGTGCCAGCTCCTTCGGTGGTGAGTCCCAGCATTTT. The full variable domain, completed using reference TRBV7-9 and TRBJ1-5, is DTGVSQNPRHKITKRGQNVTFRCDPISEHNRLYWYRQTLGQGPEFLTYFQNEAQLEKSRLLSDRFSAERPKGSFSTLEIQRTEQGDSAMYLCASSFGGESQHFGDGTRLSIL.

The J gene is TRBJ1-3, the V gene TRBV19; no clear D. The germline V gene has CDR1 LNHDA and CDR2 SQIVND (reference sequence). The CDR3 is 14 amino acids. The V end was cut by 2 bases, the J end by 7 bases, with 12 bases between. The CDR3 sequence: CASSIRSGNNTIYF. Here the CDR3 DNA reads TGTGCCAGTAGTATAAGGTCGGGGAATAACACCATATATTTT.

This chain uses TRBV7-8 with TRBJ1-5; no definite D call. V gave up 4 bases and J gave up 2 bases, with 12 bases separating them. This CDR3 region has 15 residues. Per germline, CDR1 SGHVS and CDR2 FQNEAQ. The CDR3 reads CASSSGRVRNQPQHF. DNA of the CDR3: TGTGCCAGCAGCTCTGGCCGGGTCCGCAATCAGCCCCAGCATTTT.

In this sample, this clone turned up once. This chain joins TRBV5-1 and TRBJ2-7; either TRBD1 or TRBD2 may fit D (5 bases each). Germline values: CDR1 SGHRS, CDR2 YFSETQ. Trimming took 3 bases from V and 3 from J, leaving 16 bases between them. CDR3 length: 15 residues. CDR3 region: CASSSGWGNSYEQYF. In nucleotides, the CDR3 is TGCGCCAGCAGCTCCGGGTGGGGGAATAGCTACGAGCAGTACTTC.

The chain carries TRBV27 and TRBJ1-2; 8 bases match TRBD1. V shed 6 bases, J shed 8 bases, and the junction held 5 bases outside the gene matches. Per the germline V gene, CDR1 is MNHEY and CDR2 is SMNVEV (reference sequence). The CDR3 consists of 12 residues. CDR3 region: CASRGTGRGYTF. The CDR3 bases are TGTGCCAGCAGGGGGACAGGCCGAGGCTACACCTTC.

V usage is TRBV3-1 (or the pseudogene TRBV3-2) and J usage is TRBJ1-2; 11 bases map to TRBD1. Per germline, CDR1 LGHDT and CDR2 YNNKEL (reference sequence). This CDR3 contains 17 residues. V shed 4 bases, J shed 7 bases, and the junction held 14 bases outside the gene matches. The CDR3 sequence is CASSPWTLGQGAGGYTF. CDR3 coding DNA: TGTGCCAGCAGCCCGTGGACACTTGGACAGGGGGCCGGTGGCTACACCTTC.

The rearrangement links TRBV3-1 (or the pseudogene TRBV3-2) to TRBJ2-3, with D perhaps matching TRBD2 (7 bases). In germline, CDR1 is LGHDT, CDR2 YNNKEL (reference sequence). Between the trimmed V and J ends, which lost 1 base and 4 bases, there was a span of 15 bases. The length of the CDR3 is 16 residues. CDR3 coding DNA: TGTGCCAGCAGCCAAGGTGCAGGGGAGGGGTCAGATACGCAGTATTTT. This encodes CASSQGAGEGSDTQYF.

Written as DNA, the CDR3 is TGTGCCAGTGCCCCAAGGCTGAACACTGAAGCTTTCTTT. It yields the protein CASAPRLNTEAFF. J is TRBJ1-1 and V is TRBV6-4; no definite D call. Germline V gene lookup returns CDR1 MRHNA and CDR2 SNTAGT. The V gene lost 9 bases and the J gene lost 0 bases, with 11 bases spanning the gap. CDR3 length: 13 residues.

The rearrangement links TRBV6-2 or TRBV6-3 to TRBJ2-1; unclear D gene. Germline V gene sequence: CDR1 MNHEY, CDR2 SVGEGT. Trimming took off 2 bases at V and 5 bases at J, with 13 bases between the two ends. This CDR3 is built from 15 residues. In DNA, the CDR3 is TGTGCCAGCAGTTACCGGGCTACCGGCGACAATGAGCAGTTCTTC. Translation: CASSYRATGDNEQFF.

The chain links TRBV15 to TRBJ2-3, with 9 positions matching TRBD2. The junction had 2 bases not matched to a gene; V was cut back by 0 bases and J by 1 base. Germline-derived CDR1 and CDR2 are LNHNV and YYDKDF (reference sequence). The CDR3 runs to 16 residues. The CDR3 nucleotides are TGTGCCACCAGCAGAGAGGGACTAGCCCGCACAGATACGCAGTATTTT. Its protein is CATSREGLARTDTQYF.

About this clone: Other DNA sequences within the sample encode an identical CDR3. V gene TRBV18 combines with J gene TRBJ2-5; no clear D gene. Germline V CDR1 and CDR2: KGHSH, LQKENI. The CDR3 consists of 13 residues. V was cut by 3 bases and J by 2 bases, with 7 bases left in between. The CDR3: CASSPGQQETQYF. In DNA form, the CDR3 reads TGTGCCAGCTCACCCGGCCAGCAAGAGACCCAGTACTTC. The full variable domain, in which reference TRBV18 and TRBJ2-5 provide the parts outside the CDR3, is NAGVMQNPRHLVRRRGQEARLRCSPMKGHSHVYWYRQLPEEGLKFMVYLQKENIIDESGMPKERFSAEFPKEGPSILRIQQVVRGDSAAYFCASSPGQQETQYFGPGTRLLVL.

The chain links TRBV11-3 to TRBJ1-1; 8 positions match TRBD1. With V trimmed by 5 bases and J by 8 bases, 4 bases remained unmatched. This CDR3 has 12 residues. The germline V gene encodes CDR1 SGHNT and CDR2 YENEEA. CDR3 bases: TGTGCCAGCAGCACCCGGACAGGGGAAGCTTTCTTT. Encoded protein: CASSTRTGEAFF.

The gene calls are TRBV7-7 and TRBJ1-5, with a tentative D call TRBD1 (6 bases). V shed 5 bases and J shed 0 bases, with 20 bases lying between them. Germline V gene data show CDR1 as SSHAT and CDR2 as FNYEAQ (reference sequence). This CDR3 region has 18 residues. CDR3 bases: TGTGCCAGCAGCCACCTCGAGACAGGCTCCTATAGCAATCAGCCCCAGCATTTT. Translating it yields CASSHLETGSYSNQPQHF.

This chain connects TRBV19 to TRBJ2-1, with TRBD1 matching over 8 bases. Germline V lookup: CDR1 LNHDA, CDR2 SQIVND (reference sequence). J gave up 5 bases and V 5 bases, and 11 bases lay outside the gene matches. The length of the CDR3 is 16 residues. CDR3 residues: CASSANPGGRDNEQFF. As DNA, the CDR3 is TGTGCCAGTAGTGCTAACCCAGGGGGCAGGGACAATGAGCAGTTCTTC.

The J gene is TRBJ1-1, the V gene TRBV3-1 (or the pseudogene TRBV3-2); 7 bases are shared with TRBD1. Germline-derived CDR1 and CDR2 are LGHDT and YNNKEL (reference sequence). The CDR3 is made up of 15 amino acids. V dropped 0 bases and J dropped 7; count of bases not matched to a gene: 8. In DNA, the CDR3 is TGTGCCAGCAGCCAAGATGGAAGGGGGCGTGGTGAAGCTTTCTTT. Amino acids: CASSQDGRGRGEAFF.

The CDR3 sequence: CASAAGEDEQYF. In nucleotides, the CDR3 is TGTGCCAGCGCTGCGGGGGAGGACGAGCAGTACTTC. V and J are TRBV2 and TRBJ2-7, with 7 bases aligning to TRBD2. V trimming: 8 bases; J trimming: 5 bases; junction bases outside the gene matches: 6. The CDR3 has 12 amino acids. CDR1 and CDR2 from the germline V gene are SNHLY and FYNNEI.

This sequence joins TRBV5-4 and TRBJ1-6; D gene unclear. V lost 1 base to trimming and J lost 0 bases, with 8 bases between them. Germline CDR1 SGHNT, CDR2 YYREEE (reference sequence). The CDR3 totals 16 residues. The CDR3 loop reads CASSLTGSSYNSPLHF. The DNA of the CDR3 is TGTGCCAGCAGCTTGACCGGAAGCTCCTATAATTCACCCCTCCACTTT.

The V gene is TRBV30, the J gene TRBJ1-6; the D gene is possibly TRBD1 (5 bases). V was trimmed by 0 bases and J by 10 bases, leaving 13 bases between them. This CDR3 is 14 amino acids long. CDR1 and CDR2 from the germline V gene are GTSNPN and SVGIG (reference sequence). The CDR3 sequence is CAWSVRGPRSPLHF. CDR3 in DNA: TGTGCCTGGAGTGTGAGGGGCCCTAGGTCACCCCTCCACTTT. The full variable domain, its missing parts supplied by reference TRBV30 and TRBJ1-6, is SQTIHQWPATLVQPVGSPLSLECTVEGTSNPNLYWYRQAAGRGLQLLFYSVGIGQISSEVPQNLSASRPQDRQFILSSKKLLLSDSGFYLCAWSVRGPRSPLHFGNGTRLTVT.

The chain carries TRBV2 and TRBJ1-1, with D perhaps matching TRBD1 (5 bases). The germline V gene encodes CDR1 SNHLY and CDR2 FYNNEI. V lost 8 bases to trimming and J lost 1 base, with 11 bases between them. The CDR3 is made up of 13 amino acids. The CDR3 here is CASQGSENTEAFF. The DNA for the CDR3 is TGTGCCAGCCAGGGCTCTGAGAACACTGAAGCTTTCTTT.

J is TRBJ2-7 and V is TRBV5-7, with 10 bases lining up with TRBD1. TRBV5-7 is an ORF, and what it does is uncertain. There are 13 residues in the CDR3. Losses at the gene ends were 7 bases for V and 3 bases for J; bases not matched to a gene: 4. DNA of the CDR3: TGTGCCAGCGGCCGGGACAGGGGCTACGAGCAGTACTTC. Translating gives CASGRDRGYEQYF.

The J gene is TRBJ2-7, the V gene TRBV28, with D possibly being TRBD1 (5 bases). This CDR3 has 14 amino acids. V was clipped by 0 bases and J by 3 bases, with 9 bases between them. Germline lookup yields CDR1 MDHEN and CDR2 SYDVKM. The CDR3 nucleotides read TGTGCCAGCAGTTTATGGCAGGACAACTACGAGCAGTACTTC. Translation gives CASSLWQDNYEQYF.

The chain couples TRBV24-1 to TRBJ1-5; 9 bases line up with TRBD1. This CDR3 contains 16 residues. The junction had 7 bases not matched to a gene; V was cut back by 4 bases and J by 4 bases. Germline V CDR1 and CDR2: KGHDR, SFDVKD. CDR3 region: CATSDRGQGWNQPQHF. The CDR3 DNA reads TGTGCCACCAGTGACCGCGGACAGGGGTGGAATCAGCCCCAGCATTTT.

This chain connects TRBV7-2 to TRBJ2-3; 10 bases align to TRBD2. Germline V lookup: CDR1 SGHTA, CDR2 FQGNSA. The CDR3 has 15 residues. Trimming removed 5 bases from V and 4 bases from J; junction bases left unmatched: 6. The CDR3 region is CASSPGLADADTQYF. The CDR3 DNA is TGTGCCAGCAGCCCTGGACTAGCGGATGCAGATACGCAGTATTTT. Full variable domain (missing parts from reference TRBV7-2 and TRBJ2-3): GAGVSQSPSNKVTEKGKDVELRCDPISGHTALYWYRQSLGQGLEFLIYFQGNSAPDKSGLPSDRFSAERTGGSVSTLTIQRTQQEDSAVYLCASSPGLADADTQYFGPGTRLTVL.

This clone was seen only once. CDR3 nucleotide sequence: TGTGCCACCAGTGGCTTCACAGGGGGCGAGCAGTTCTTC. It encodes CATSGFTGGEQFF. The chain combines TRBV24-1 with TRBJ2-1, with 9 nucleotides matching TRBD1. This CDR3 comprises 13 residues. In germline, CDR1 is KGHDR, CDR2 SFDVKD. V lost 5 bases, J lost 10 bases, and 5 bases stayed unmatched.